This T cell receptor (beta chain) was profiled in a study of blood T cell repertoires in COVID-19. At the level of the study: From the United States, Italy and Spain came samples of acute and convalescent COVID-19.

CDR1 SEHNR and CDR2 FQNEAQ come from the germline V gene (reference sequence). CDR3 size: 14 residues. V shed 5 bases and J shed 4 bases, with 15 bases lying between them. The data were produced by immunoSEQ multiplex PCR, yet TCRdb's version contains in-frame clones alone and is incomplete. The table shows tens of thousands of clones, with approximately 86% occurring only once. Sequenced material: peripheral blood. The gene calls are TRBV7-9 and TRBJ2-7; weak D call: TRBD1 (6 bases). This receptor was identified in a human donor with acute or convalescent COVID-19. The donor label of this sample is uncertain. The CDR3 spells CASSPTGQSYEQYF. The DNA for the CDR3 is TGTGCCAGCAGCCCAACAGGACAGAGTTACGAGCAGTACTTC.